This T cell receptor beta chain came from a study of blood T cells in healthy people across ages. Notes on the study in general: Donors of long life had a larger count of naive CD4+ cells and greater diversity than aged donors.

Using a J-beta primer mix together with a sample-barcoded 5' primer, a second PCR was run for roughly 7 to 12 cycles. MiXCR, applied by TCRdb to the 5' RACE reads, yields one record per CDR3 protein. The top ten clones hold about 42% of a sample with over 700,000 distinct CDR3 sequences, less than 70% of them seen once. Regarding this clonotype: The antigen is unknown.

The sequence derives from a man of 80 years or more in good health. Sample: blood.

The CDR3 sequence is CAISLGNQPQHF. The CDR3 region has the DNA TGTGCCATCTCGTTGGGAAATCAGCCCCAGCATTTT. The rearrangement links TRBV12-3 or TRBV12-4 to TRBJ1-5; D call uncertain. The CDR3 has 12 amino acids. Trimming left V 10 bases short and J 4 bases short, with 11 bases between.